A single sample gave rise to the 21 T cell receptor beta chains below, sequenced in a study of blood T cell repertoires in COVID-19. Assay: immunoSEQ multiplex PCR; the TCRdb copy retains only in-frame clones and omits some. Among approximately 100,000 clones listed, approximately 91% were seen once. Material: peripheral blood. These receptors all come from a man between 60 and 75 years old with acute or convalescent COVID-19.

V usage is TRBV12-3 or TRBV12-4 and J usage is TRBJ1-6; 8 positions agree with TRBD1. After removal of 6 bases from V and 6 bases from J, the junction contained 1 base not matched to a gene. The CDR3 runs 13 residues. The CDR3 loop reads CASSGQGNSPLHF. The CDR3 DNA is TGTGCCAGCAGCGGACAGGGTAATTCACCCCTCCACTTT.

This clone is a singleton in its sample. The CDR3 protein is CSVAPTDHGYTF. The CDR3 DNA sequence: TGCAGCGTAGCACCGACAGACCATGGCTACACCTTC. The rearrangement links TRBV29-1 to TRBJ1-2, with a tentative D call TRBD1 (5 bases). This CDR3 region has 12 residues. Germline V CDR1 and CDR2: SQVTM, ANQGSEA. The V gene lost 6 bases and the J gene lost 6 bases, with 14 bases spanning the gap.

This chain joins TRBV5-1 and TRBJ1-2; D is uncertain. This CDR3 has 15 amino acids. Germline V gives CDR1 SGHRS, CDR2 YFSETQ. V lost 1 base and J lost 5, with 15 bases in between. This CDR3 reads CASSLLQIDDYGYTF. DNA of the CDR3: TGCGCCAGCAGCTTGTTACAGATTGACGATTATGGCTACACCTTC.

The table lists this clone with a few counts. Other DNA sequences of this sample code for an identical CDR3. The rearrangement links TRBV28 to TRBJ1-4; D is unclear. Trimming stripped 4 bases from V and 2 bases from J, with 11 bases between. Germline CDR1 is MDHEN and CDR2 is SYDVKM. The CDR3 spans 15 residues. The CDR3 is CASSSEGATNEKLFF. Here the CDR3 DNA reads TGTGCCAGCAGTTCTGAGGGAGCGACTAATGAAAAACTGTTTTTT.

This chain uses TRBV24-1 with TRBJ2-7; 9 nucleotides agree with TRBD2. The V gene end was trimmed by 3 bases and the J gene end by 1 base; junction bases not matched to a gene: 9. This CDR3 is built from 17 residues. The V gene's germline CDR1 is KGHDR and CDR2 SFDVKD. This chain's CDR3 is CATSDLIAGEGSYEQYF. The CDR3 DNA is TGTGCCACCAGTGATCTGATAGCGGGAGAAGGGTCCTACGAGCAGTACTTC.

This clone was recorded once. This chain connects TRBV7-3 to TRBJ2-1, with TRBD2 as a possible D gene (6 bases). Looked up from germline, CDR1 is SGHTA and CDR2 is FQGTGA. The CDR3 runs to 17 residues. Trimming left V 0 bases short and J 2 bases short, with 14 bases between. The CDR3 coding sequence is TGTGCCAGCAGCTTAACTCCTAGCGCCAATGCCTACAATGAGCAGTTCTTC. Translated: CASSLTPSANAYNEQFF.

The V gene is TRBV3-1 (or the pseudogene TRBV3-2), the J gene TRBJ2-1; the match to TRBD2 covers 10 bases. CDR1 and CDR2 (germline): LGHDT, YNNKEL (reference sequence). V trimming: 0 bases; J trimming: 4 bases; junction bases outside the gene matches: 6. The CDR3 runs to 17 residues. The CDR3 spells CASSQEIGTSEYNEQFF. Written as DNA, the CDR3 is TGTGCCAGCAGCCAAGAGATAGGGACTAGCGAGTACAATGAGCAGTTCTTC.

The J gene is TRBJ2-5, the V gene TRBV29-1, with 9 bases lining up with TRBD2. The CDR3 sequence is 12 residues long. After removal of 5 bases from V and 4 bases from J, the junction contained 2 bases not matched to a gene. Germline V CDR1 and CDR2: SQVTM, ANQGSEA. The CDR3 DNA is TGCAGCGTTATAGCGGGAGTAGAGACCCAGTACTTC. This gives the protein CSVIAGVETQYF.

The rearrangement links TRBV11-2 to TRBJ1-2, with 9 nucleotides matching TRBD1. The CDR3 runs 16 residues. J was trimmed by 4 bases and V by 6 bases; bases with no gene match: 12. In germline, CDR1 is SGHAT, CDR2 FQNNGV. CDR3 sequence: CASSYRDREFSYGYTF. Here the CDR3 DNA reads TGTGCCAGCAGTTATCGGGACAGGGAGTTTAGCTATGGCTACACCTTC.

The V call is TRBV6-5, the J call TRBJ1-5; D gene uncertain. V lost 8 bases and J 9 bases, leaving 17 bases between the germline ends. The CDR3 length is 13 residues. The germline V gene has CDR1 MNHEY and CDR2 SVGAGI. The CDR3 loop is CASCPPVAGPQHF. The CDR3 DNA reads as TGTGCCAGCTGTCCCCCTGTAGCCGGGCCCCAGCATTTT.

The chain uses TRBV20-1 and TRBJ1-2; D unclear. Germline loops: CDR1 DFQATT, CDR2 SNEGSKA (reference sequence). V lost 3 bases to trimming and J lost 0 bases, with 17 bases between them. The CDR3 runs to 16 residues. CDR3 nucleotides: TGCAGTGCTAGTACAGCCGTCCCTTTTACTAACTATGGCTACACCTTC. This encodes CSASTAVPFTNYGYTF.

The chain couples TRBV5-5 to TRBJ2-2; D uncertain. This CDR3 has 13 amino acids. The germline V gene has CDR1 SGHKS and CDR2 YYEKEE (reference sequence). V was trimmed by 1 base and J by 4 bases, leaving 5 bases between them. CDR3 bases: TGTGCCAGCAGCTTGTCAGGCACCGGGGAGCTGTTTTTT. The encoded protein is CASSLSGTGELFF.

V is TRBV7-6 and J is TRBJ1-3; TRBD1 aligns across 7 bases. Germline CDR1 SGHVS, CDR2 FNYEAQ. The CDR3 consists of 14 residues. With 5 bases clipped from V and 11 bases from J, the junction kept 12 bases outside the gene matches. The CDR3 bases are TGTGCCAGCAGCCAATACAACAGGGGAGAGGCCATATATTTT. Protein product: CASSQYNRGEAIYF. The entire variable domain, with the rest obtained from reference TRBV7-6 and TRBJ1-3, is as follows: GAGVSQSPRYKVTKRGQDVALRCDPISGHVSLYWYRQALGQGPEFLTYFNYEAQQDKSGLPNDRFSAERPEGSISTLTIQRTEQRDSAMYRCASSQYNRGEAIYFGEGSWLTVV.

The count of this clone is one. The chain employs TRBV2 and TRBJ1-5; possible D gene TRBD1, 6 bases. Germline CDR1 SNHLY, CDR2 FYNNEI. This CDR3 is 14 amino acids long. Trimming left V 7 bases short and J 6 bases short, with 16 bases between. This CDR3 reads CASTDGQPGQPQHF. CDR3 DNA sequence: TGTGCCAGCACTGATGGACAGCCGGGTCAGCCCCAGCATTTT.

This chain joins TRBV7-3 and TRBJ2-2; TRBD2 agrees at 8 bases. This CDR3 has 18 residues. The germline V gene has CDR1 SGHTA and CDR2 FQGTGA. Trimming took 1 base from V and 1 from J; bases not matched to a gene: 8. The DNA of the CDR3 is TGTGCCAGCAGCTTAAGGGGTAGCGGGACACTGAACACCGGGGAGCTGTTTTTT. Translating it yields CASSLRGSGTLNTGELFF. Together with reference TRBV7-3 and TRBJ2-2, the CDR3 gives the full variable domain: GAGVSQTPSNKVTEKGKYVELRCDPISGHTALYWYRQSLGQGPEFLIYFQGTGAADDSGLPNDRFFAVRPEGSVSTLKIQRTERGDSAVYLCASSLRGSGTLNTGELFFGEGSRLTVL.

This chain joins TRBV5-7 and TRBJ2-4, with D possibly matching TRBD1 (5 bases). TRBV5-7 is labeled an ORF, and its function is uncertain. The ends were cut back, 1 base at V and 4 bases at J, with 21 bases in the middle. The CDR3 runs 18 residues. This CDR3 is CASSLIRAGPSAKNIQYF. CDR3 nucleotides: TGTGCCAGCAGCTTGATTAGGGCAGGGCCGTCGGCAAAAAACATTCAGTACTTC.

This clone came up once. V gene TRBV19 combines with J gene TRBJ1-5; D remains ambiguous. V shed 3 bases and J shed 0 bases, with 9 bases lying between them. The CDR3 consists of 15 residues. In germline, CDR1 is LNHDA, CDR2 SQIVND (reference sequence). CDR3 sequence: CASSMGGYSNQPQHF. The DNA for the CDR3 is TGTGCCAGTAGTATGGGAGGATATAGCAATCAGCCCCAGCATTTT.

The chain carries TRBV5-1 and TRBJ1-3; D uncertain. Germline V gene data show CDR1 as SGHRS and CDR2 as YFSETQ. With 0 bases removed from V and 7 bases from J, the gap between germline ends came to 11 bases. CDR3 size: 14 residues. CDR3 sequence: CASSLDGSGNTIYF. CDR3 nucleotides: TGCGCCAGCAGCTTGGATGGGTCGGGGAACACCATATATTTT.

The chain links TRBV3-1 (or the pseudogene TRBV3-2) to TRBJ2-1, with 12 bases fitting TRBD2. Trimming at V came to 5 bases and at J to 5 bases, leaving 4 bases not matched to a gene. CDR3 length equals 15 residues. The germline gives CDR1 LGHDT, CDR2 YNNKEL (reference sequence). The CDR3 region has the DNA TGTGCCAGCAGCTTCCTAGCGGGAGGGGACAATGAGCAGTTCTTC. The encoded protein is CASSFLAGGDNEQFF.

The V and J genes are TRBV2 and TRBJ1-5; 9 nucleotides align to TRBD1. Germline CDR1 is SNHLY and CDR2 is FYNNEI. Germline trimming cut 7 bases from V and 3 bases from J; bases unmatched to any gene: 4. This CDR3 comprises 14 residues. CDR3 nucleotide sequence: TGTGCCAGCACGGGGACAGGGCCCAATCAGCCCCAGCATTTT. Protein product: CASTGTGPNQPQHF.

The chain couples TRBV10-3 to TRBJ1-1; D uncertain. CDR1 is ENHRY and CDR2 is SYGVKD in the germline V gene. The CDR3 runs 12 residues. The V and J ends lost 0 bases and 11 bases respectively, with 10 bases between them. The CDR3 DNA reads TGTGCCATCAGTGAGTCCACTATTGACGCTTTCTTT. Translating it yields CAISESTIDAFF.